The rows below give T cell receptor beta chains drawn from one sample of a study of CD8 T cells in Susac syndrome. Each CDR3 protein gets one entry after TCRdb re-called the immunoSEQ multiplex PCR reads with MiXCR. The table records about 190,000 distinct CDR3 sequences, approximately 95% of them present only once. Sequenced: CD4+ T cells from PBMCs. The receptor source for this set is a human donor with Susac syndrome. Both conserved end residues are part of each CDR3. Fields, in order: D gene, J gene, V gene, CDR3 length, clone size, CDR3 protein, CDR3 DNA. A D gene is named only where the DNA matches it firmly. Size is stated for part of the rows, as once, few or many counts, or as a class when the clone is expanded.

NA TRBJ1-1 TRBV6-6 11 NA CAIFTNTEAFF TGTGCCATCTTCACTAACACTGAAGCTTTCTTT
NA TRBJ1-3 TRBV14 13 NA CASSQGTGNTIYF TGTGCCAGCAGCCAGGGTACTGGAAACACCATATATTTT
NA TRBJ2-1 TRBV9 15 once CASSVVSADYNEQFF TGTGCCAGCAGCGTAGTCTCGGCAGATTACAATGAGCAGTTCTTC
NA TRBJ2-1 TRBV30 14 NA CAWVDKSPYNEQFF TGTGCCTGGGTGGACAAGTCTCCCTACAATGAGCAGTTCTTC
NA TRBJ2-4 TRBV20-1 15 NA CSARVWGFAKNIQYF TGCAGTGCTAGAGTTTGGGGGTTTGCCAAAAACATTCAGTACTTC
NA TRBJ2-7 TRBV20-1 14 NA CSARDLRAAYEQYF TGCAGTGCTAGAGATCTTCGGGCAGCCTACGAGCAGTACTTC
NA TRBJ1-2 TRBV29-1 12 NA CSVWGGQVGYTF TGCAGCGTTTGGGGGGGGCAAGTTGGCTACACCTTC
NA TRBJ2-7 TRBV30 15 NA CAWSVLFAGGGEQYF TGTGCCTGGAGTGTACTTTTCGCAGGGGGAGGCGAGCAGTACTTC
TRBD1 TRBJ1-4 TRBV28 14 NA CASTPGGGNEKLFF TGTGCCAGCACCCCAGGGGGAGGTAATGAAAAACTGTTTTTT
NA TRBJ2-4 TRBV25-1 19 once CASSGWTATPTLAKNIQYF TGTGCCAGCAGTGGGTGGACAGCGACGCCCACCTTAGCCAAAAACATTCAGTACTTC
NA TRBJ2-5 TRBV15 16 once CATSRVRGEGQETQYF TGTGCCACCAGCAGAGTGCGGGGAGAGGGTCAAGAGACCCAGTACTTC
TRBD1 TRBJ2-7 TRBV30 13 NA CARTGQGTYEQYF TGTGCCAGAACCGGACAGGGAACCTACGAGCAGTACTTC
NA TRBJ2-2 TRBV9 12 NA CASSPPVGELFF TGTGCCAGCAGCCCCCCCGTCGGGGAGCTGTTTTTT
NA TRBJ1-1 TRBV7-6 16 NA CASSLGPGAGGTEAFF TGTGCCAGCAGCCTCGGCCCGGGCGCCGGAGGCACTGAAGCTTTCTTT
NA TRBJ1-5 TRBV18 14 NA CASSRGPGDQPQHF TGTGCCAGCTCACGGGGGCCCGGGGATCAGCCCCAGCATTTT
TRBD1 TRBJ2-1 TRBV15 15 NA CAVFTPGQAYNEQFF TGTGCCGTCTTCACTCCGGGACAGGCTTACAATGAGCAGTTCTTC
TRBD1 TRBJ2-1 TRBV15 14 NA CATSRVTGEGEQFF TGTGCCACCAGCAGAGTGACAGGGGAAGGTGAGCAGTTCTTC
TRBD2 TRBJ2-6 TRBV7-6 18 NA CASSWNSGGSSGANVLTF TGTGCCAGCAGCTGGAATAGCGGGGGGAGCTCTGGGGCCAACGTCCTGACTTTC
NA TRBJ2-5 TRBV11-2 14 NA CASSSYSTQETQYF TGTGCCAGCAGCTCATACAGTACCCAAGAGACCCAGTACTTC
NA TRBJ2-5 TRBV7-9 14 NA CASSLSPAQETQYF TGTGCCAGCAGCTTATCCCCCGCCCAAGAGACCCAGTACTTC
TRBD1 TRBJ1-1 TRBV18 14 few CASSLGTANTEAFF TGTGCCAGCTCACTGGGGACAGCGAACACTGAAGCTTTCTTT
NA TRBJ1-4 TRBV25-1 14 once CASSPTGRGEKLFF TGTGCCAGCAGTCCAACAGGGAGGGGCGAAAAACTGTTTTTT
NA TRBJ2-3 TRBV3-1 16 NA CASSQDPSLSTDTQYF TGTGCCAGCAGCCAAGATCCCAGCCTAAGCACAGATACGCAGTATTTT
TRBD1 TRBJ1-2 TRBV2 13 NA CASSEPGQGEYTF TGTGCCAGCAGTGAGCCAGGACAGGGGGAGTACACCTTC
NA TRBJ2-3 TRBV4-1 15 once CASSQGPGATDTQYF TGCGCCAGCAGCCAAGGGCCGGGGGCCACAGATACGCAGTATTTT
TRBD1 TRBJ2-1 TRBV4-3 17 once CASSPHYGTAFYNEQFF TGCGCCAGCAGTCCACATTATGGGACAGCGTTTTACAATGAGCAGTTCTTC
TRBD1 TRBJ2-2 TRBV19 14 NA CASSGTGIAGELFF TGTGCCAGTTCCGGGACAGGGATAGCCGGGGAGCTGTTTTTT
NA TRBJ1-1 TRBV29-1 12 NA CSVAPLNTEAFF TGCAGCGTTGCCCCCTTGAACACTGAAGCTTTCTTT
NA TRBJ1-6 TRBV7-9 18 NA CASSLDVFSSSYNSPLHF TGTGCCAGCAGCTTAGATGTCTTCTCGAGCTCCTATAATTCACCCCTCCACTTT
NA TRBJ1-1 TRBV30 15 NA CAWSVGPPSGAEAFF TGTGCCTGGAGTGTAGGTCCTCCAAGCGGGGCTGAAGCTTTCTTT
NA TRBJ1-5 TRBV18 12 NA CASSPDGKPQHF TGTGCCAGCTCACCAGATGGGAAGCCCCAGCATTTT
TRBD2 TRBJ2-3 TRBV30 16 NA CAWSEWTRGFTDTQYF TGTGCCTGGAGTGAGTGGACTAGAGGCTTCACAGATACGCAGTATTTT
NA TRBJ2-7 TRBV4-2 13 once CASSQNPVYEQYF TGTGCCAGCAGCCAAAACCCCGTCTACGAGCAGTACTTC
NA TRBJ2-1 TRBV9 15 NA CASSEGGNSYNEQFF TGTGCCAGCAGCGAAGGGGGAAACTCCTACAATGAGCAGTTCTTC
TRBD2 TRBJ2-1 TRBV6-2/TRBV6-3 15 NA CASSRLAGGRDEQFF TGTGCCAGCAGTCGACTAGCGGGGGGGCGAGATGAGCAGTTCTTC
NA TRBJ2-7 TRBV20-1 12 NA CSASFGRIEQYF TGCAGTGCTAGTTTTGGGCGTATCGAGCAGTACTTC
NA TRBJ2-1 TRBV4-1 15 NA CASSQEESSYNEQFF TGCGCCAGCAGCCAAGAGGAGAGCTCCTACAATGAGCAGTTCTTC
NA TRBJ2-5 TRBV3-1 13 NA CASSQDLAETQYF TGTGCCAGCAGCCAAGATTTGGCGGAGACCCAGTACTTC
NA TRBJ2-2 TRBV9 15 NA CASSVWGPDTGELFF TGTGCCAGCAGCGTTTGGGGGCCAGACACCGGGGAGCTGTTTTTT
NA TRBJ1-1 TRBV6-2/TRBV6-3 14 NA CASSYGGIETEAFF TGTGCCAGCAGTTACGGGGGAATAGAGACTGAAGCTTTCTTT
TRBD1 TRBJ1-2 TRBV2 16 once CASSENWVQGAYGYTF TGTGCCAGCAGTGAAAACTGGGTACAGGGGGCGTATGGCTACACCTTC
TRBD2 TRBJ2-7 TRBV2 15 NA CASSETSVPSYEQYF TGTGCCAGCAGTGAGACTAGCGTCCCCTCCTACGAGCAGTACTTC
NA TRBJ1-6 TRBV7-9 19 NA CASSHDVFGQSHHNSPLHF TGTGCCAGCAGTCATGATGTGTTCGGACAGTCCCATCATAATTCACCCCTCCACTTT
TRBD2 TRBJ2-3 TRBV6-5 14 NA CASGSGGASDTQYF TGTGCCAGCGGTAGCGGGGGGGCCTCAGATACGCAGTATTTT
NA TRBJ2-1 TRBV4-1 15 NA CASSQESGFYNEQFF TGCGCCAGCAGCCAAGAAAGCGGGTTTTACAATGAGCAGTTCTTC
TRBD1 TRBJ2-3 TRBV30 14 NA CAWRRQGDTDTQYF TGTGCCTGGAGGCGCCAGGGGGACACAGATACGCAGTATTTT
TRBD2 TRBJ2-7 TRBV6-2/TRBV6-3 16 NA CASRHSGGLPSYEQYF TGTGCCAGCAGACACTCGGGGGGGCTCCCCTCCTACGAGCAGTACTTC
TRBD1 TRBJ2-3 TRBV5-1 15 NA CASSTGQGASDTQYF TGCGCCAGCAGCACGGGACAGGGAGCTTCAGATACGCAGTATTTT
NA TRBJ2-2 TRBV29-1 13 NA CSGGGWGTGELFF TGCAGCGGGGGGGGCTGGGGCACCGGGGAGCTGTTTTTT
NA TRBJ2-1 TRBV7-2 16 once CASSLGLFRGDNEQFF TGTGCCAGCAGCCTAGGACTATTTAGGGGGGACAATGAGCAGTTCTTC
NA TRBJ1-5 TRBV10-2 13 NA CASKGRVDQPQHF TGCGCCAGCAAGGGCAGGGTAGATCAGCCCCAGCATTTT
NA TRBJ2-5 TRBV10-2 14 NA CASRPPIGAKTQYF TGCGCCAGCAGACCCCCCATCGGTGCAAAGACCCAGTACTTC
NA TRBJ1-5 TRBV5-1 13 NA CASSVGVDQPQHF TGCGCCAGCAGCGTAGGGGTTGATCAGCCCCAGCATTTT
NA TRBJ2-1 TRBV2 11 NA CASNSYNEQFF TGTGCCAGCAACTCCTACAATGAGCAGTTCTTC
NA TRBJ1-1 TRBV19 13 once CASSSTGTTEAFF TGTGCCAGTAGTAGTACAGGGACGACTGAAGCTTTCTTT